The T cell receptor beta chain under discussion was sequenced for a study of CD8 T cells in Susac syndrome. An input of 0.5 to 1 ug of RNA was subjected to reverse transcription using random hexamers. TCRdb independently ran MiXCR on the immunoSEQ multiplex PCR reads; one entry per CDR3 protein. In the table there are 250,000 to 300,000 distinct CDR3 sequences, about 85% of which are singletons. The CDR3 is 16 amino acids. The ends lost 0 bases at V and 2 bases at J; junction bases unmatched: 4. The rearrangement links TRBV12-3 or TRBV12-4 to TRBJ2-3; 8 bases match TRBD1. This sequence originates from a human donor with multiple sclerosis. Sequenced sample: CD8+ T cells from PBMCs. The chain's CDR3 is CASSLARTGTTDTQYF. The CDR3 bases are TGTGCCAGCAGTTTAGCGAGGACAGGGACCACAGATACGCAGTATTTT.